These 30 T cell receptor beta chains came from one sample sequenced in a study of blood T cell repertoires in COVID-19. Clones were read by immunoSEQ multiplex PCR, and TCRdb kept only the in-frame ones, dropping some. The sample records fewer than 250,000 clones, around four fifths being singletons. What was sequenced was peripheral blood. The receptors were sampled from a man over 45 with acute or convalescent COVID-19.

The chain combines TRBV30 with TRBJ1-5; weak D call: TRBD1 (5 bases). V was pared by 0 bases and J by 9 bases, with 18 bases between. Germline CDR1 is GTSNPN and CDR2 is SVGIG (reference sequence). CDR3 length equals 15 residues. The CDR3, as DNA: TGTGCCTGGAGTGTCCGGTCCCGGGACGGGAGGCCCCAGCATTTT. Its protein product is CAWSVRSRDGRPQHF.

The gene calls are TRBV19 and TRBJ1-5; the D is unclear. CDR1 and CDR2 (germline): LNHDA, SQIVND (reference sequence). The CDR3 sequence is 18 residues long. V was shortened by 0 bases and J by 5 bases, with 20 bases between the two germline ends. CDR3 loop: CASSIDITSSGRDQPQHF. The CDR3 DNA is TGTGCCAGTAGTATAGATATAACAAGCTCCGGGCGGGATCAGCCCCAGCATTTT.

CDR3 protein: CASSLIVNTEAFF. CDR3 coding DNA: TGTGCCAGCAGCTTAATCGTAAACACTGAAGCTTTCTTT. The chain links TRBV7-3 to TRBJ1-1; D uncertain. This CDR3 region has 13 residues. V was cut by 1 base and J by 2 bases, with 5 bases left in between. Germline CDR1 is SGHTA and CDR2 is FQGTGA.

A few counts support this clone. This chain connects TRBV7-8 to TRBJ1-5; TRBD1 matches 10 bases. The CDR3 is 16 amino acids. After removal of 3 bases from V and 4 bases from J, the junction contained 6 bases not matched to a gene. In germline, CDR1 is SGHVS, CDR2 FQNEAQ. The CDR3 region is CASSFLGQGGNQPQHF. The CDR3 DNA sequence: TGTGCCAGCAGCTTCCTCGGACAGGGGGGGAATCAGCCCCAGCATTTT.

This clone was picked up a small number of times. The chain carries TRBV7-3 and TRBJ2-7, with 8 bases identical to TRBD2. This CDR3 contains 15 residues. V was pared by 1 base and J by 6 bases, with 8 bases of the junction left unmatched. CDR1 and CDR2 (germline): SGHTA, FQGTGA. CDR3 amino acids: CASSLIPAGEAEQYF. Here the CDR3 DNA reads TGTGCCAGCAGCTTAATTCCAGCGGGAGAGGCCGAGCAGTACTTC.

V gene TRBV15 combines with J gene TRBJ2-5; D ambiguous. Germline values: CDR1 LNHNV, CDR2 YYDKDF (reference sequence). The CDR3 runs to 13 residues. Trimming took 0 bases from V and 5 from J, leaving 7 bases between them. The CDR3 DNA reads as TGTGCCACCAGCAGAGATTTTCGTGAGACCCAGTACTTC. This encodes CATSRDFRETQYF.

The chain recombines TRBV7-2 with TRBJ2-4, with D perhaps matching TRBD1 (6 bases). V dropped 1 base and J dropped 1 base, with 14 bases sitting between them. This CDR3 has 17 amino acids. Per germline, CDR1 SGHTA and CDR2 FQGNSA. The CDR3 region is CASSLEFRGIAKNIQYF. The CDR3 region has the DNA TGTGCCAGCAGCTTAGAATTTAGGGGGATTGCCAAAAACATTCAGTACTTC.

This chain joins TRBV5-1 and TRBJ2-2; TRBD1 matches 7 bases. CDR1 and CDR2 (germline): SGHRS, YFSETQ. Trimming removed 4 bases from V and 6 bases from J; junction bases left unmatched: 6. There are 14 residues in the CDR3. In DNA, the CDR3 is TGCGCCAGCAGCGGGCAGGGGGTCTCCGGGGAGCTGTTTTTT. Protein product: CASSGQGVSGELFF.

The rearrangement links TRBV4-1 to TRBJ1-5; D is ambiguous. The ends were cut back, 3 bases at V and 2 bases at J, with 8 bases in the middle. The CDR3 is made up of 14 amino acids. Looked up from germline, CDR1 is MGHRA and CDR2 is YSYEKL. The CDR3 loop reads CASSHREGNQPQHF. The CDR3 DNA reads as TGCGCCAGCAGCCATAGAGAAGGCAATCAGCCCCAGCATTTT.

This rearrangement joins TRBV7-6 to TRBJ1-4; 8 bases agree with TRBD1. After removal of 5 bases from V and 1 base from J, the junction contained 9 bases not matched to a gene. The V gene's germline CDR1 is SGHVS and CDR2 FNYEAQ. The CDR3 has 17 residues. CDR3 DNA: TGTGCCAGCAGCCCCCGGACAGGGCTTGGAACTAATGAAAAACTGTTTTTT. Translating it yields CASSPRTGLGTNEKLFF.

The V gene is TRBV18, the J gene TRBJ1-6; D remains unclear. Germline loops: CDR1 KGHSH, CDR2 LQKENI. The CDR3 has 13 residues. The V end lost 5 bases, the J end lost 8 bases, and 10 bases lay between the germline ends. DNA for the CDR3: TGTGCCAGCTCAGGGCCCCTGGATTCACCCCTCCACTTT. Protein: CASSGPLDSPLHF.

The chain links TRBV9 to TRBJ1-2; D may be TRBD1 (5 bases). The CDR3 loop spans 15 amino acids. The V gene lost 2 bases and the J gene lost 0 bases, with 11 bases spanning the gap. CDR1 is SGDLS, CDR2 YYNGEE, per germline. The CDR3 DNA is TGTGCCAGCAGCGTCGGGGGGTTAGCTAACTATGGCTACACCTTC. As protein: CASSVGGLANYGYTF.

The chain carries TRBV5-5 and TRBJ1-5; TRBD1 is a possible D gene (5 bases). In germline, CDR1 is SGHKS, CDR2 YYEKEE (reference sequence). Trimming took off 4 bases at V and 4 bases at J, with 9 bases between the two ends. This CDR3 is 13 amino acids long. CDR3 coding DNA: TGTGCCAGCAGCCCAGGGCGGAATCAGCCCCAGCATTTT. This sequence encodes CASSPGRNQPQHF.

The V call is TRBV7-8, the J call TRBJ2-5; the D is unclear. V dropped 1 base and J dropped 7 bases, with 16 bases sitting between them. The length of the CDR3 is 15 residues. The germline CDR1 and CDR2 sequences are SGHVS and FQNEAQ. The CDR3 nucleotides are TGTGCCAGCAGCTTAGTCTCGGAGTTCGGTTTGACCCAGTACTTC. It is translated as CASSLVSEFGLTQYF.

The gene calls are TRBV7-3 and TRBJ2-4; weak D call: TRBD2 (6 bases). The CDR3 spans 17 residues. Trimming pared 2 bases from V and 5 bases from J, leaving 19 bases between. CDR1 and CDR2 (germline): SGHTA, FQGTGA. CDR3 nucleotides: TGTGCCAGCAGCTTACAAGCTAGGCGGAGGGGAGAAAACATTCAGTACTTC. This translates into CASSLQARRRGENIQYF.

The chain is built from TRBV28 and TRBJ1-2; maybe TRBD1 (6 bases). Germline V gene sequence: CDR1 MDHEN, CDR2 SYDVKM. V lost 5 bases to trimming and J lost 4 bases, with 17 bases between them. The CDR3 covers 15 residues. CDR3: CASSKTGGRVYGYTF. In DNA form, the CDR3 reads TGTGCCAGCAGTAAAACGGGGGGCAGGGTCTATGGCTACACCTTC.

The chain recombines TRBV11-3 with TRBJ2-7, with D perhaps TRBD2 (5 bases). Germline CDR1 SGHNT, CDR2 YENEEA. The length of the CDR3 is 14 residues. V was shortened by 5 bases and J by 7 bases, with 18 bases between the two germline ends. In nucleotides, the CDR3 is TGTGCCAGCAGCCCGGCACAGCTCCGAGGGGAGCAGTACTTC. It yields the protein CASSPAQLRGEQYF.

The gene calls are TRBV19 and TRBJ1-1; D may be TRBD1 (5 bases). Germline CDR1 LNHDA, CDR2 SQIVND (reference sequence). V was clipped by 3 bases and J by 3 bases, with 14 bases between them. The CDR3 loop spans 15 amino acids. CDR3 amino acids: CASSMRGSRDTEAFF. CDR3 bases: TGTGCCAGTAGTATGCGGGGGAGTCGGGACACTGAAGCTTTCTTT.

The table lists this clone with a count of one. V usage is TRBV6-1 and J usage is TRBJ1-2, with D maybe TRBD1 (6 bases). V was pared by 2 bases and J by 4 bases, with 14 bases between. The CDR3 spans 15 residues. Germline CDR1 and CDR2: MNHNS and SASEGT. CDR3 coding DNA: TGTGCCAGCAGTGAATGGGGGGGCCTTAGCTATGGCTACACCTTC. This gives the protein CASSEWGGLSYGYTF.

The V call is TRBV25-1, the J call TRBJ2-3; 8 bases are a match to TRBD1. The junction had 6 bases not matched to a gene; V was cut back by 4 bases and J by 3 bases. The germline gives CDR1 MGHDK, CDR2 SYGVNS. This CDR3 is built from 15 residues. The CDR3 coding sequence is TGTGCCAGCAGTGTCCTCCAGGGGGCTACAGATACGCAGTATTTT. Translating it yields CASSVLQGATDTQYF.

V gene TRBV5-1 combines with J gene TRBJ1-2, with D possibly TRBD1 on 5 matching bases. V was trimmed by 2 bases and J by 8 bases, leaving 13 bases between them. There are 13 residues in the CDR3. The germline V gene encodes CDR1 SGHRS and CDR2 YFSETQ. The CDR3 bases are TGCGCCAGCAGCTTAAATGCAGGGCAAGGCTACACCTTC. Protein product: CASSLNAGQGYTF.

The CDR3 sequence: CAFLETGGPPEQYF. The CDR3 DNA follows: TGTGCCTTCCTCGAGACAGGGGGCCCCCCCGAGCAGTACTTC. The J gene is TRBJ2-7, the V gene TRBV30, with 10 bases that match TRBD1. Losses at the gene ends were 7 bases for V and 6 bases for J; bases not matched to a gene: 12. Germline CDR1 GTSNPN, CDR2 SVGIG (reference sequence). The CDR3 loop spans 14 amino acids.

CDR3 nucleotides: TGTGCCAGCAGCGGACAGCACACCGGGGAGCTGTTTTTT. Amino acid sequence: CASSGQHTGELFF. The chain uses TRBV9 and TRBJ2-2; perhaps TRBD1 as D (5 bases). Per germline, CDR1 SGDLS and CDR2 YYNGEE. The CDR3 consists of 13 residues. The V end was cut by 3 bases, the J end by 3 bases, with 6 bases between. Full variable domain (outside the CDR3, taken from reference TRBV9 and TRBJ2-2): DSGVTQTPKHLITATGQRVTLRCSPRSGDLSVYWYQQSLDQGLQFLIQYYNGEERAKGNILERFSAQQFPDLHSELNLSSLELGDSALYFCASSGQHTGELFFGEGSRLTVL.

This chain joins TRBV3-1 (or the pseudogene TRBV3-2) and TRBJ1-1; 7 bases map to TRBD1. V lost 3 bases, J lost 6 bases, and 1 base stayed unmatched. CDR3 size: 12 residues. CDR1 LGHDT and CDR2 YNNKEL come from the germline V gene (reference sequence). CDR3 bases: TGTGCCAGCAGCCACACAGGGGCTGAAGCTTTCTTT. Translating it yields CASSHTGAEAFF.

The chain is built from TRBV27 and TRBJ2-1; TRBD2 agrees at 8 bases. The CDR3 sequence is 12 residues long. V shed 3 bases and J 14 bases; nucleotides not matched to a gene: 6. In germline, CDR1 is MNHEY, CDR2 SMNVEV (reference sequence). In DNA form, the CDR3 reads TGTGCCAGCAGTTTGGGACTAGGGTTGGAGTTCTTC. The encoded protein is CASSLGLGLEFF.

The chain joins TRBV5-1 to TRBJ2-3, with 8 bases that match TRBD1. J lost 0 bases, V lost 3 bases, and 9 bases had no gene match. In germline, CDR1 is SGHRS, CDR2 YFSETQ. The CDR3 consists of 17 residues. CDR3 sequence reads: CASSSMQGARSTDTQYF. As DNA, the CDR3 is TGCGCCAGCAGCTCAATGCAGGGGGCTAGAAGCACAGATACGCAGTATTTT.

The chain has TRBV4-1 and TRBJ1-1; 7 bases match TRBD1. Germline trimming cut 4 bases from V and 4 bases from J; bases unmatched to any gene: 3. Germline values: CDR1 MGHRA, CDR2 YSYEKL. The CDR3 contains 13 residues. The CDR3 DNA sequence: TGCGCCAGCAGCCCAACAGGGGTCACTGAAGCTTTCTTT. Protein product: CASSPTGVTEAFF.

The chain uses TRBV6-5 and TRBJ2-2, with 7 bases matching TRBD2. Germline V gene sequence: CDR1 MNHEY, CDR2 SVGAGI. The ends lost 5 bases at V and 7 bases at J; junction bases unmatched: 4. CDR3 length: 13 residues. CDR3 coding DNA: TGTGCCAGCAGTCCTCGGGGGGACGGGGAGCTGTTTTTT. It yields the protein CASSPRGDGELFF.

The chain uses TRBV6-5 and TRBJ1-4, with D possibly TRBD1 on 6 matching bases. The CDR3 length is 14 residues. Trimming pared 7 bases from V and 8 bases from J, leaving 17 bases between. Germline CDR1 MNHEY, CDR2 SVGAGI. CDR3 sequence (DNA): TGTGCCAGCAAGACAGGCGGAGGTCGAGAAAAACTGTTTTTT. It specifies CASKTGGGREKLFF.

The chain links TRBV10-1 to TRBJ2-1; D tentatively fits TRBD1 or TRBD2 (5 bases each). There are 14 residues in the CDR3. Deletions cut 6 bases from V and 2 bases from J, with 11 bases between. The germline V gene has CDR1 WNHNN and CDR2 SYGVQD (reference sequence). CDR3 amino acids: CASSEGSPYNEQFF. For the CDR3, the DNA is TGCGCCAGCAGCGAGGGGAGCCCCTACAATGAGCAGTTCTTC.